This passage covers 14 T cell receptor beta chains from one sample sequenced in a study of control samples from healthy donors and cancer patients (dated by TCRdb to the early 2020s). The library was made by the immunoSEQ multiplex PCR assay. The source is immuneACCESS, and TCRdb retained only in-frame sequences with V and J called. Part of the clones is not carried over; for the studies checked, unresolved V genes explain less than half of this, and the remainder is unexplained. The sample records just under 100,000 clones, more than 80% of which are singletons. The ten largest clones take up approximately 7.6% of the sample. Sequencing input: blood. The receptors shown here come from a man in his late teens or twenties in good health.

V gene TRBV5-4 combines with J gene TRBJ1-1, with D possibly being TRBD1 (6 bases). The CDR3 length is 15 residues. V was shortened by 6 bases and J by 4 bases, with 19 bases between the two germline ends. CDR1 and CDR2 from the germline V gene are SGHNT and YYREEE (reference sequence). The CDR3 region is CASNRNLGGGTEAFF. For the CDR3, the DNA is TGTGCCAGCAACCGAAATTTAGGGGGGGGCACTGAAGCTTTCTTT.

The chain combines TRBV19 with TRBJ1-4, with D uncertain. Germline assignment: CDR1 LNHDA and CDR2 SQIVND (reference sequence). Trimming stripped 4 bases from V and 5 bases from J, with 11 bases between. The CDR3 is 14 residues long. The CDR3 DNA follows: TGTGCCAGTAGTACCGGGATGGCGAATGAAAAACTGTTTTTT. It yields the protein CASSTGMANEKLFF.

The V and J genes are TRBV12-3 or TRBV12-4 and TRBJ1-1; maybe TRBD1 (5 bases). The CDR3 contains 13 residues. V lost 4 bases, J lost 5 bases, and 11 bases lay in between. The CDR3 is CASSSRVGTEAFF. The CDR3 DNA follows: TGTGCCAGCAGTTCCAGGGTTGGGACTGAAGCTTTCTTT.

The chain links TRBV3-1 (or the pseudogene TRBV3-2) to TRBJ1-2; tentative D call: TRBD1 (5 bases). The length of the CDR3 is 14 residues. With 4 bases removed from V and 7 bases from J, the gap between germline ends came to 16 bases. Per germline, CDR1 LGHDT and CDR2 YNNKEL (reference sequence). The CDR3 region has the DNA TGTGCCAGCAGCCCCCACTCGGAAAGGGGTGGCTACACCTTC. Translation gives CASSPHSERGGYTF.

This CDR3 is CASSEGAKETQYF. For the CDR3, the DNA is TGTGCCAGCTCTGAGGGGGCAAAAGAGACCCAGTACTTC. V usage is TRBV2 and J usage is TRBJ2-5; the match to TRBD1 covers 7 bases. The CDR3 runs 13 residues. V lost 8 bases, J lost 3 bases, and 6 bases stayed unmatched. Germline V gives CDR1 SNHLY, CDR2 FYNNEI.

The chain couples TRBV4-3 to TRBJ2-2; possible D gene TRBD1, 7 bases. V dropped 3 bases and J dropped 7 bases, with 12 bases sitting between them. Germline assignment: CDR1 LGHNA and CDR2 YSLEER. The CDR3 is made up of 14 amino acids. This CDR3 is CASSHNRGGGELFF. In DNA form, the CDR3 reads TGCGCCAGCAGCCATAACAGGGGAGGCGGGGAGCTGTTTTTT.

The sample holds a few counts of this clone. The V call is TRBV2, the J call TRBJ2-5, with TRBD2 matching 10 bases. Germline CDR1 is SNHLY and CDR2 is FYNNEI. There are 16 residues in the CDR3. V was pared by 4 bases and J by 4 bases, with 9 bases of the junction left unmatched. In nucleotides, the CDR3 is TGTGCCAGCAGTGGGGAGCGGGAGGGCCGGGGAGAGACCCAGTACTTC. It yields the protein CASSGEREGRGETQYF.

This chain uses TRBV3-1 (or the pseudogene TRBV3-2) with TRBJ1-2; 11 bases line up with TRBD1. V lost 1 base and J lost 6; bases outside the gene matches: 1. The CDR3 covers 14 residues. Germline loops: CDR1 LGHDT, CDR2 YNNKEL (reference sequence). This CDR3 reads CASSQGTGGDGYTF. CDR3 nucleotide sequence: TGTGCCAGCAGCCAAGGGACAGGGGGCGATGGCTACACCTTC.

The chain couples TRBV7-3 to TRBJ2-1, with D uncertain. Trimming pared 2 bases from V and 6 bases from J, leaving 26 bases between. The CDR3 loop spans 19 amino acids. Looked up from germline, CDR1 is SGHTA and CDR2 is FQGTGA. CDR3 amino acids: CASSLLLIMADKNPNEQFF. CDR3 bases: TGTGCCAGCAGCTTATTGCTGATCATGGCAGACAAAAACCCCAATGAGCAGTTCTTC.

This chain connects TRBV5-1 to TRBJ1-3; D unresolved. The CDR3 runs to 12 residues. Trimming removed 3 bases from V and 3 bases from J, with 4 bases in between. Germline V gives CDR1 SGHRS, CDR2 YFSETQ. The CDR3 is CASSSVGNTIYF. The CDR3 DNA reads as TGCGCCAGCAGCTCAGTTGGAAACACCATATATTTT. Full variable domain (missing parts from reference TRBV5-1 and TRBJ1-3): KAGVTQTPRYLIKTRGQQVTLSCSPISGHRSVSWYQQTPGQGLQFLFEYFSETQRNKGNFPGRFSGRQFSNSRSEMNVSTLELGDSALYLCASSSVGNTIYFGEGSWLTVV.

V usage is TRBV3-1 (or the pseudogene TRBV3-2) and J usage is TRBJ1-4, with D uncertain. CDR3 length: 15 residues. Trimming stripped 4 bases from V and 1 base from J, with 10 bases between. Looked up from germline, CDR1 is LGHDT and CDR2 is YNNKEL (reference sequence). The CDR3 is CASSPQSLTNEKLFF. CDR3 nucleotides: TGTGCCAGCAGCCCCCAGTCCTTAACTAATGAAAAACTGTTTTTT.

This chain joins TRBV6-5 and TRBJ1-2, with 9 bases matching TRBD1. The germline V gene has CDR1 MNHEY and CDR2 SVGAGI. The CDR3 runs 15 residues. The J segment lost 4 bases and the V segment lost 4 bases, leaving 7 bases of the junction unmatched. The CDR3 DNA reads as TGTGCCAGCAGTTCCCCCGGGACAGGGTCCTATGGCTACACCTTC. Its protein product is CASSSPGTGSYGYTF.

J is TRBJ1-1 and V is TRBV10-1, with 7 nucleotides matching TRBD1. Germline V gene lookup returns CDR1 WNHNN and CDR2 SYGVQD (reference sequence). V lost 9 bases and J lost 4; bases outside the gene matches: 14. The CDR3 extends over 15 amino acids. This CDR3 reads CASAGRTGGSTEAFF. In DNA, the CDR3 is TGCGCCAGTGCCGGGAGGACAGGTGGAAGCACTGAAGCTTTCTTT.

This chain links TRBV6-2 or TRBV6-3 with TRBJ2-3; no clear D. This CDR3 spans 14 amino acids. Germline V gene lookup returns CDR1 MNHEY and CDR2 SVGEGT. The V gene lost 6 bases and the J gene lost 4 bases, with 14 bases spanning the gap. The CDR3 spells CASSHTYPADTQYF. The DNA for the CDR3 is TGTGCCAGCAGCCATACATATCCCGCAGATACGCAGTATTTT.